The 21 T cell receptor beta chains in this list originate from one sample, sequenced in a study of blood T cells in healthy people across ages. Combining a sample-barcoded 5' primer with a J-beta primer mix, a second PCR ran for 7 to 11 cycles. Via MiXCR, TCRdb re-called the 5' RACE reads, giving one row per CDR3 protein. The data hold roughly 680,000 distinct CDR3 sequences, with around 50% observed a single time. The source material was blood. The receptors come from a woman of 80 years or more in good health.

Concerning this clonotype itself: This may be a read error: a much more frequent sequence differs by one nucleotide. As the CDR3 is not closed by the conserved phenylalanine or tryptophan, this likely results from a read error. The V call is TRBV19, the J call TRBJ2-7; 12 positions match TRBD2. Germline V lookup: CDR1 LNHDA, CDR2 SQIVND (reference sequence). V trimming: 7 bases; J trimming: 4 bases; junction bases outside the gene matches: 8. This CDR3 has 15 amino acids. CDR3 sequence (DNA): TGTGCCAGTACCGAGGGGACTAGCGGGTGGTACGAGCAGTACTAC. Translation: CASTEGTSGWYEQYY.

V is TRBV28 and J is TRBJ2-3, with D maybe TRBD1 (5 bases). The CDR3 spans 16 residues. The V end was cut by 4 bases, the J end by 0 bases, with 14 bases between. Looked up from germline, CDR1 is MDHEN and CDR2 is SYDVKM. In DNA form, the CDR3 reads TGTGCCAGCAGTTCCCTGGGCAGGGTGAGCACAGATACGCAGTATTTT. It specifies CASSSLGRVSTDTQYF.

Comments on this clonotype: A much larger clone lies a single base off, so this may be a read error. The chain is built from TRBV7-9 and TRBJ1-5; no firm D call. Germline CDR1 and CDR2: SEHNR and FQNEAQ (reference sequence). The CDR3 sequence is 16 residues long. The chain's CDR3 is CASSLARGISNQPPHF. The CDR3 bases are TGTGCCAGCAGCTTAGCGCGAGGAATAAGCAATCAGCCCCCGCATTTT.

CDR3 bases: TGTGCCAGCAGGGGAAGGAGAGAGACCCAGTACTTC. It codes for CASRGRRETQYF. The rearrangement uses TRBV2 and TRBJ2-5; D is ambiguous. Per germline, CDR1 SNHLY and CDR2 FYNNEI. The CDR3 length is 12 residues. With 6 bases removed from V and 4 bases from J, the gap between germline ends came to 9 bases.

For this clonotype: A much more abundant neighbour one base away suggests this may be a read error. The chain carries TRBV20-1 and TRBJ2-5, with D unresolved. The end of the DNA is better explained by TRBJ2-7, so the J call may be wrong. Looked up from germline, CDR1 is DFQATT and CDR2 is SNEGSKA (reference sequence). This CDR3 region has 12 residues. The CDR3 nucleotides read TGCATTGCTGATACAGACAAATACGAGCAGTACTTC. Its protein product is CIADTDKYEQYF.

This clonotype was seen only a few times. CDR3 nucleotide sequence: TGTGCCACCAGCAGAGATCTCGGGACAGGGTGTGGTATTGGAAACACCATATATTTT. Its protein product is CATSRDLGTGCGIGNTIYF. V and J are TRBV15 and TRBJ1-3; 9 bases agree with TRBD1. Germline V lookup: CDR1 LNHNV, CDR2 YYDKDF (reference sequence). J was trimmed by 3 bases and V by 0 bases; bases with no gene match: 12. The CDR3 loop spans 19 amino acids.

On this clonotype: An end of the junction differs from the germline gene, which may be a read error. The chain couples TRBV2 to TRBJ1-4; D unclear. The CDR3 is 14 residues long. Germline V gives CDR1 SNHLY, CDR2 FYNNEI. The DNA of the CDR3 is TGTGCCAGCTGTTTTAGGGAGATAAATGTAAAACTGTTTTTT. This gives the protein CASCFREINVKLFF.

This clonotype was recorded a few times. The V call is TRBV7-2, the J call TRBJ2-1, with TRBD1 matching 8 bases. CDR3 length equals 13 residues. Germline CDR1 reads SGHTA; CDR2 reads FQGNSA. Trimming took 3 bases from V and 10 from J; bases not matched to a gene: 5. The CDR3 coding sequence is TGTGCCAGCAGCTTCCAGGGGGCTTGGGAGCAGTTCTTC. It is translated as CASSFQGAWEQFF.

This clonotype was found many times. The chain couples TRBV5-1 to TRBJ2-1; unclear D gene. CDR3 size: 15 residues. V lost 0 bases, J lost 2 bases, and 9 bases lay in between. The germline V gene encodes CDR1 SGHRS and CDR2 YFSETQ. CDR3 protein: CASSLGLVAYNEQFF. CDR3 DNA sequence: TGCGCCAGCAGCTTGGGTTTAGTTGCCTACAATGAGCAGTTCTTC.

This clonotype was recorded at least ten times. The chain links TRBV7-6 to TRBJ2-1, with 7 nucleotides matching TRBD2. CDR3 length: 13 residues. J was trimmed by 6 bases and V by 4 bases; bases with no gene match: 3. Germline V gene sequence: CDR1 SGHVS, CDR2 FNYEAQ. The CDR3, as DNA: TGTGCCAGCAGCTCGGGACTACTCAATGAGCAGTTCTTC. This gives the protein CASSSGLLNEQFF. The full variable domain, in which reference TRBV7-6 and TRBJ2-1 provide the parts outside the CDR3, is GAGVSQSPRYKVTKRGQDVALRCDPISGHVSLYWYRQALGQGPEFLTYFNYEAQQDKSGLPNDRFSAERPEGSISTLTIQRTEQRDSAMYRCASSSGLLNEQFFGPGTRLTVL.

The chain employs TRBV29-1 and TRBJ2-1; tentative D call: TRBD1 (5 bases). The end of the DNA is better explained by TRBJ2-7, so the J call may be wrong. This CDR3 is 12 amino acids long. Germline CDR1 reads SQVTM; CDR2 reads ANQGSEA. CDR3 in amino acids: CSVDLKRGEQYF. In DNA, the CDR3 is TGCAGCGTTGACCTAAAAAGGGGTGAGCAGTACTTC.

This clonotype occurred a few times. The rearrangement links TRBV12-3 or TRBV12-4 to TRBJ2-2, with no clear D. Between the trimmed V and J ends, which lost 7 bases and 5 bases, there was a span of 17 bases. CDR3 length: 15 amino acids. CDR3 amino acids: CASTAELSGTGELFF. CDR3 nucleotides: TGTGCCAGCACCGCGGAGCTTTCCGGGACCGGGGAGCTGTTTTTT.

At least ten counts were recorded for this clonotype. The V and J genes are TRBV12-3 or TRBV12-4 and TRBJ2-4; the D gene is possibly TRBD2 (5 bases). The CDR3 is made up of 11 amino acids. Trimming stripped 6 bases from V and 8 bases from J, with 8 bases between. In nucleotides, the CDR3 is TGTGCCAGCAGGGGGAGAGACATTCAGTACTTC. This encodes CASRGRDIQYF.

The chain recombines TRBV7-2 with TRBJ2-5; the D gene is possibly TRBD1 (6 bases). This CDR3 has 18 residues. V lost 3 bases to trimming and J lost 2 bases, with 22 bases between them. Germline loops: CDR1 SGHTA, CDR2 FQGNSA. In DNA form, the CDR3 reads TGTGCCAGCAGCTTCTGGGGGCCTAACACCATTCCACAAGAGACCCAGTACTTC. Protein product: CASSFWGPNTIPQETQYF.

V usage is TRBV20-1 and J usage is TRBJ1-2; no firm D call. The CDR3 has 13 residues. Trimming took 4 bases from V and 2 from J, leaving 11 bases between them. CDR1 is DFQATT and CDR2 is SNEGSKA in the germline V gene (reference sequence). CDR3: CSATSGDNYGYTF. The CDR3 nucleotides are TGCAGTGCTACGTCAGGAGACAACTATGGCTACACCTTC.

This clonotype occurred a few times. The chain uses TRBV12-3 or TRBV12-4 and TRBJ1-2; weak D call: TRBD1 (5 bases). This CDR3 comprises 14 residues. Trimming took off 7 bases at V and 4 bases at J, with 16 bases between the two ends. The DNA for the CDR3 is TGTGCCAGCACCGGGAGCCAGAGGGGCTATGGCTACACCTTC. Protein product: CASTGSQRGYGYTF.

The rearrangement joins TRBV7-2 to TRBJ2-5; D is possibly TRBD2 (6 bases). Matching the DNA end better, TRBJ2-7 makes the J call doubtful. The CDR3 consists of 12 residues. Germline V gene sequence: CDR1 SGHTA, CDR2 FQGNSA. The CDR3 reads CASSPTSREQYF. For the CDR3, the DNA is TGTGCCAGCAGCCCGACTAGTCGCGAGCAGTACTTC.

In its sample, this clonotype was seen many times. The chain is built from TRBV12-3 or TRBV12-4 and TRBJ2-1; 10 bases map to TRBD1. The junction had 10 bases not matched to a gene; V was cut back by 4 bases and J by 10 bases. CDR3 length: 15 amino acids. This CDR3 reads CASSWGDRGVGEQFF. CDR3 in DNA: TGTGCCAGCAGTTGGGGGGACAGGGGTGTTGGCGAGCAGTTCTTC.

This clonotype was observed at least ten times. J is TRBJ2-5 and V is TRBV20-1; weak D call: TRBD2 (5 bases). Germline V lookup: CDR1 DFQATT, CDR2 SNEGSKA (reference sequence). Trimming stripped 0 bases from V and 2 bases from J, with 16 bases between. CDR3 length: 16 residues. This chain's CDR3 is CSARDWASSSQETQYF. The CDR3 nucleotides are TGCAGTGCTAGAGATTGGGCTAGCAGCTCTCAAGAGACCCAGTACTTC.

The gene calls are TRBV20-1 and TRBJ2-7; 12 bases agree with TRBD2. This CDR3 is 16 amino acids long. The germline V gene encodes CDR1 DFQATT and CDR2 SNEGSKA (reference sequence). Trimming removed 2 bases from V and 3 bases from J; junction bases left unmatched: 8. CDR3 region: CSARTGLAGRHYEQYF. The DNA of the CDR3 is TGCAGTGCTAGAACCGGACTAGCGGGACGACACTACGAGCAGTACTTC.

This clonotype occurred a few times. A much more abundant neighbour one base away suggests this may be a read error. The chain recombines TRBV6-6 with TRBJ1-4, with D uncertain. This CDR3 spans 13 amino acids. CDR1 and CDR2 from the germline V gene are MNHNY and SVGAGI (reference sequence). V lost 6 bases and J 6 bases, leaving 11 bases between the germline ends. The CDR3 DNA sequence: TGTGCCAGCAGGGACGGGAGGGATGAAAAACTGTTTTTT. Its protein is CASRDGRDEKLFF.